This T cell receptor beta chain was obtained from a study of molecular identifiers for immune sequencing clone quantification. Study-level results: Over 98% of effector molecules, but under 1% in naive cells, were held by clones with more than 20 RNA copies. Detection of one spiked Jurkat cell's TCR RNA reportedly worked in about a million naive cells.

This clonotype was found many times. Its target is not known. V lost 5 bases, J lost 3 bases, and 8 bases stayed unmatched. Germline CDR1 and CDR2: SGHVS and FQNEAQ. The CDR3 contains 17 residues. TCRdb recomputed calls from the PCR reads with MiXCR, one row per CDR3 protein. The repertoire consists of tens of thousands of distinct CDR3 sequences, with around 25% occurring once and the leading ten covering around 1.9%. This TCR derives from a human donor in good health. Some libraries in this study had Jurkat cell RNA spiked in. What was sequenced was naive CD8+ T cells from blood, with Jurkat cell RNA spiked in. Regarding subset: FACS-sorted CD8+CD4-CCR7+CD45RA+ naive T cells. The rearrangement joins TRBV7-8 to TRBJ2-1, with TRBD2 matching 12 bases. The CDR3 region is CASSLLWTSGDYNEQFF. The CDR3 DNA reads TGTGCCAGCAGCCTGCTTTGGACTAGCGGGGACTACAATGAGCAGTTCTTC. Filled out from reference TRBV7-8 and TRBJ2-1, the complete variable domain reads GAGVSQSPRYKVAKRGQDVALRCDPISGHVSLFWYQQALGQGPEFLTYFQNEAQLDKSGLPSDRFFAERPEGSVSTLKIQRTQQEDSAVYLCASSLLWTSGDYNEQFFGPGTRLTVL.